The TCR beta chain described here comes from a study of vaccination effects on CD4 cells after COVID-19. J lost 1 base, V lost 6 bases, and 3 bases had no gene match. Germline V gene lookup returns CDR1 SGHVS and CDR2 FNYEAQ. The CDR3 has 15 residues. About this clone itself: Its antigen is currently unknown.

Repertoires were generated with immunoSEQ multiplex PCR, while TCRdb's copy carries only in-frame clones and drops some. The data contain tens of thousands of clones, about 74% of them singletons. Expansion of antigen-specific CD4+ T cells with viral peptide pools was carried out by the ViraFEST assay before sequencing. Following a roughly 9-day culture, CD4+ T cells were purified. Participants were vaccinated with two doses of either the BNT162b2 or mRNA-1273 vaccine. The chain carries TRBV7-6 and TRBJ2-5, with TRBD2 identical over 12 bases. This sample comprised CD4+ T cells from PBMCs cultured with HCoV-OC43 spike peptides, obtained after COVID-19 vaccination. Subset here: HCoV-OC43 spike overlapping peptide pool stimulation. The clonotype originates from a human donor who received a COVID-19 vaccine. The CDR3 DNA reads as TGTGCCAGCAGACTAGCGGGGGGCTCCCAAGAGACCCAGTACTTC. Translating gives CASRLAGGSQETQYF.